Below are 21 T cell receptor beta chains sequenced from a single sample in a study of cytomegalovirus exposure and HLA in healthy donors. It was with 60 Vbeta and 13 Jbeta primers that the PCR ran. Some clones are missing from TCRdb's copy, which holds only in-frame ones; the method was immunoSEQ multiplex PCR. The profile shows 150,000 or so clones, more than 9.5% of them singletons. The material sequenced was PBMCs. These receptors were collected from a man aged 45-65 years in good health and CMV-seronegative.

This sequence joins TRBV7-2 and TRBJ2-1; D is perhaps TRBD2 (7 bases). V lost 4 bases and J lost 6, with 16 bases in between. Germline CDR1 is SGHTA and CDR2 is FQGNSA. The CDR3 spans 15 residues. In DNA form, the CDR3 reads TGTGCCAGCAGCTGGTGGAGGGGGGGCCTCAATGAGCAGTTCTTC. Translated: CASSWWRGGLNEQFF. The full variable domain, with the rest looked up from reference TRBV7-2 and TRBJ2-1, is GAGVSQSPSNKVTEKGKDVELRCDPISGHTALYWYRQSLGQGLEFLIYFQGNSAPDKSGLPSDRFSAERTGGSVSTLTIQRTQQEDSAVYLCASSWWRGGLNEQFFGPGTRLTVL.

The V and J genes are TRBV2 and TRBJ2-1; 7 nucleotides line up with TRBD2. The CDR3 covers 14 residues. Germline V gene lookup returns CDR1 SNHLY and CDR2 FYNNEI. V lost 7 bases, J lost 6 bases, and 9 bases stayed unmatched. CDR3 residues: CASTIRASGNEQFF. In DNA form, the CDR3 reads TGTGCCAGCACGATAAGGGCTAGCGGCAATGAGCAGTTCTTC.

This clone was observed a handful of times. This sequence joins TRBV5-1 and TRBJ1-5, with 10 positions matching TRBD1. The junction had 11 bases not matched to a gene; V was cut back by 5 bases and J by 0 bases. Germline CDR1 reads SGHRS; CDR2 reads YFSETQ. This CDR3 region has 18 residues. CDR3: CASRHGQGDPYSNQPQHF. The CDR3 bases are TGCGCCAGCAGACATGGACAGGGGGATCCGTATAGCAATCAGCCCCAGCATTTT.

The rearrangement links TRBV11-2 to TRBJ2-2, with 12 positions matching TRBD2. The CDR3 is made up of 16 amino acids. The junction had 0 bases not matched to a gene; V was cut back by 0 bases and J by 4 bases. Germline CDR1 SGHAT, CDR2 FQNNGV. As DNA, the CDR3 is TGTGCCAGCAGCTTAGAACTAGCGGGAGGCACCGGGGAGCTGTTTTTT. Amino acids: CASSLELAGGTGELFF.

This clone was found a few times. The V and J genes are TRBV28 and TRBJ1-1, with 8 nucleotides matching TRBD1. Germline trimming cut 5 bases from V and 1 base from J; bases unmatched to any gene: 6. This CDR3 is 15 amino acids long. Germline V gene lookup returns CDR1 MDHEN and CDR2 SYDVKM. CDR3: CASSRPGTGNTEAFF. CDR3 nucleotide sequence: TGTGCCAGCAGTCGTCCCGGGACAGGGAACACTGAAGCTTTCTTT.

Concerning this clone: An end of the junction does not agree with germline; a read error may underlie this. The chain carries TRBV27 and TRBJ2-7, with a weak D call TRBD2 (7 bases). This CDR3 contains 15 residues. CDR1 MNHEY and CDR2 SMNVEV come from the germline V gene (reference sequence). In DNA, the CDR3 is TGTGCCGGCAGTTTAGGCGGGGGCCCTTTGTACGAGCAGTACTTC. Translated, it gives CAGSLGGGPLYEQYF.

This clone was counted between two and nine times. The chain combines TRBV30 with TRBJ2-5, with D tentatively TRBD2 (6 bases). CDR3 length: 15 residues. The germline V gene encodes CDR1 GTSNPN and CDR2 SVGIG (reference sequence). V was trimmed by 2 bases and J by 5 bases, leaving 18 bases between them. CDR3 residues: CAWSYRRGAGETQYF. In nucleotides, the CDR3 is TGTGCCTGGAGTTACAGGCGGGGAGCCGGGGAGACCCAGTACTTC.

The CDR3 protein is CASSTGTDTQYF. As DNA, the CDR3 is TGTGCCAGCAGCACGGGGACAGATACGCAGTATTTT. The chain is built from TRBV21-1 and TRBJ2-3; no DNA check was done on the table's D call, TRBD2. TRBV21-1 counts as a pseudogene. The CDR3 spans 12 residues.

The table lists this clone with a few counts. The CDR3 loop reads CASSPSGTASYEQYF. Written as DNA, the CDR3 is TGCGCCAGCAGCCCCTCCGGGACAGCCTCCTACGAGCAGTACTTC. V gene TRBV4-1 combines with J gene TRBJ2-7; 7 bases align to TRBD1. The CDR3 contains 15 residues. Trimming cost V 4 bases and J 0 bases; bases outside gene matches: 6. Germline CDR1 and CDR2: MGHRA and YSYEKL.

This clone showed up just a few times. The V gene is TRBV5-1, the J gene TRBJ2-7; 8 bases fit TRBD2. Losses at the gene ends were 4 bases for V and 6 bases for J; bases not matched to a gene: 9. Germline CDR1 and CDR2: SGHRS and YFSETQ. The CDR3 covers 14 residues. DNA of the CDR3: TGCGCCAGCAGCACGGGACTAGGAGGCGGCGAGCAGTACTTC. Residues: CASSTGLGGGEQYF.

The chain is built from TRBV6-1 and TRBJ1-1; 7 nucleotides line up with TRBD1. This CDR3 has 14 amino acids. V dropped 6 bases and J dropped 1; count of bases not matched to a gene: 5. CDR1 and CDR2 (germline): MNHNS, SASEGT. CDR3 region: CASRRDSSNTEAFF. CDR3 coding DNA: TGTGCCAGCAGAAGGGACAGCTCGAACACTGAAGCTTTCTTT.

This clone was picked up a small number of times. The V and J genes are TRBV19 and TRBJ1-4; D might be TRBD1 (6 bases). V dropped 6 bases and J dropped 4 bases, with 15 bases sitting between them. The germline CDR1 and CDR2 sequences are LNHDA and SQIVND (reference sequence). The CDR3 has 15 residues. Written as DNA, the CDR3 is TGTGCCAGTAGCCGCACAGGGTGGGGTAATGAAAAACTGTTTTTT. Amino acids: CASSRTGWGNEKLFF.

V and J are TRBV5-6 and TRBJ2-6; 9 nucleotides align to TRBD1. V lost 4 bases and J lost 5; bases outside the gene matches: 7. This CDR3 has 16 residues. The germline CDR1 and CDR2 sequences are SGHDT and YYEEEE. The CDR3 protein is CASSGTGLAWANVLTF. For the CDR3, the DNA is TGTGCCAGCAGCGGGACAGGGTTGGCCTGGGCCAACGTCCTGACTTTC. The whole variable domain, remainder taken from reference TRBV5-6 and TRBJ2-6, is DAGVTQSPTHLIKTRGQQVTLRCSPKSGHDTVSWYQQALGQGPQFIFQYYEEEERQRGNFPDRFSGHQFPNYSSELNVNALLLGDSALYLCASSGTGLAWANVLTFGAGSRLTVL.

The table lists this clone with a few counts. This chain joins TRBV5-1 and TRBJ1-1, with 11 bases that match TRBD1. V gave up 4 bases and J gave up 6 bases; unmatched junction bases: 8. CDR3 length: 15 amino acids. CDR1 is SGHRS, CDR2 YFSETQ, per germline. CDR3 DNA sequence: TGCGCCAGCAGCGAGGGGACAGGGGGGTTCGCTGAAGCTTTCTTT. This codes for CASSEGTGGFAEAFF.

This clone was observed a handful of times. The V call is TRBV2, the J call TRBJ2-6, with a possible D match to TRBD2 (6 bases). Trimming stripped 5 bases from V and 0 bases from J, with 11 bases between. CDR1 and CDR2 from the germline V gene are SNHLY and FYNNEI. This CDR3 comprises 16 residues. The CDR3 DNA follows: TGTGCCAGCAGTACGGGGGAAGTCTCTGGGGCCAACGTCCTGACTTTC. Protein product: CASSTGEVSGANVLTF.

The J gene is TRBJ1-4, the V gene TRBV2; D gene unclear. Trimming took off 4 bases at V and 0 bases at J, with 6 bases between the two ends. The CDR3 has 14 residues. From germline, CDR1 is SNHLY and CDR2 FYNNEI. The CDR3 reads CASSGTATNEKLFF. The CDR3 nucleotides are TGTGCCAGCAGTGGGACTGCAACTAATGAAAAACTGTTTTTT.

This chain uses TRBV11-1 with TRBJ2-2, with 9 bases that match TRBD2. The CDR3 has 17 amino acids. The trim removed 7 bases at V and 5 bases at J, leaving 14 bases unmatched. CDR1 and CDR2 from the germline V gene are SGHAT and FQDESV (reference sequence). CDR3 in DNA: TGTGCCAGCATCCTGGGTAGCGGGGGCCCGGGAACCGGGGAGCTGTTTTTT. Protein sequence: CASILGSGGPGTGELFF. The full variable domain, its missing parts supplied by reference TRBV11-1 and TRBJ2-2, is EAEVAQSPRYKITEKSQAVAFWCDPISGHATLYWYRQILGQGPELLVQFQDESVVDDSQLPKDRFSAERLKGVDSTLKIQPAELGDSAMYLCASILGSGGPGTGELFFGEGSRLTVL.

This clone is categorized as medium-sized. The chain is built from TRBV30 and TRBJ2-3; D may be TRBD2 (6 bases). Germline CDR1 reads GTSNPN; CDR2 reads SVGIG (reference sequence). CDR3 size: 13 residues. V lost 5 bases, J lost 1 base, and 10 bases lay in between. The CDR3 protein is CAWVGLGTDTQYF. As DNA, the CDR3 is TGTGCCTGGGTGGGACTGGGCACAGATACGCAGTATTTT.

The rearrangement joins TRBV11-3 to TRBJ2-1; 9 bases match TRBD1. V lost 5 bases and J lost 2; bases outside the gene matches: 13. Germline V lookup: CDR1 SGHNT, CDR2 YENEEA. The CDR3 is 18 residues long. The CDR3 DNA follows: TGTGCCAGCAGCCCACCATTGGGACAGGGTAGGACCTACAATGAGCAGTTCTTC. This sequence encodes CASSPPLGQGRTYNEQFF. Drawing the rest from reference TRBV11-3 and TRBJ2-1, the complete variable domain is EAGVVQSPRYKIIEKKQPVAFWCNPISGHNTLYWYLQNLGQGPELLIRYENEEAVDDSQLPKDRFSAERLKGVDSTLKIQPAELGDSAVYLCASSPPLGQGRTYNEQFFGPGTRLTVL.

The rearrangement joins TRBV7-2 to TRBJ2-1; D is unresolved. Germline lookup yields CDR1 SGHTA and CDR2 FQGNSA. This CDR3 is built from 13 residues. The V gene lost 7 bases and the J gene lost 10 bases, with 17 bases spanning the gap. The chain's CDR3 is CASTPYLGDEQFF. DNA of the CDR3: TGTGCCAGCACCCCCTATCTTGGAGACGAGCAGTTCTTC.

V and J are TRBV9 and TRBJ2-7, with 7 positions matching TRBD1. J lost 5 bases, V lost 0 bases, and 17 bases had no gene match. CDR3 length equals 18 residues. Germline lookup yields CDR1 SGDLS and CDR2 YYNGEE. The CDR3 nucleotides are TGTGCCAGCAGCGTAGTCAGGACAGGAGGCTCCCCCGAGGACGAGCAGTACTTC. Translation: CASSVVRTGGSPEDEQYF.